This TCR beta chain was identified in a study of CD8+ T cells in alopecia areata. Noted treatment: oral pan-JAK inhibitor, 5-10 mg twice daily. Researchers gathered lesional scalp punch biopsies and peripheral blood from patients with alopecia areata. Sorting separated CD4+ and CD8+ T cells out of PBMCs. Following extraction, RNA underwent reverse transcription to cDNA, which served as the sequencing template. Measured with immunoSEQ multiplex PCR; TCRdb has only the in-frame clones, and not every one. The sample gives around 270,000 clones, roughly 64% of which show up once; around 1.7% is in the top ten. V lost 2 bases and J 5 bases, leaving 16 bases between the germline ends. Per germline, CDR1 SGDLS and CDR2 YYNGEE. The CDR3 spans 15 residues.

The chain employs TRBV9 and TRBJ1-1; D not certain. This sample comprised CD4+ T cells sorted from blood, obtained at week 24, from a patient treated with tofacitinib. This TCR was recovered from a human donor with alopecia areata. The CDR3 coding sequence is TGTGCCAGCAGCGTGGATTCTTGGGGAGAGACTGAAGCTTTCTTT. Protein product: CASSVDSWGETEAFF.